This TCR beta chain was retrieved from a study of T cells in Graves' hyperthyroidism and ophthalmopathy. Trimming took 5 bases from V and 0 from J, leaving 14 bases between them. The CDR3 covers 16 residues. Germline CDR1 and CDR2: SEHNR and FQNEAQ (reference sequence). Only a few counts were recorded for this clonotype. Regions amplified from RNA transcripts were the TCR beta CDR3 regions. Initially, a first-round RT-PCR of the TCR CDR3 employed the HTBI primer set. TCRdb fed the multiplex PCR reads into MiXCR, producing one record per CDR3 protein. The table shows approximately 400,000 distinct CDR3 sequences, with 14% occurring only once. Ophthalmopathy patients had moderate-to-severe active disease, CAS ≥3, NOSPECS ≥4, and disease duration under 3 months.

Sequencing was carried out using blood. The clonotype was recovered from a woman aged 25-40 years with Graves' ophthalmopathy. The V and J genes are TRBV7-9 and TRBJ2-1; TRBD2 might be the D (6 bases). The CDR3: CASSARDSSSYNEQFF. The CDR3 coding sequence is TGTGCCAGCAGCGCTCGGGACTCCAGCTCCTACAATGAGCAGTTCTTC.